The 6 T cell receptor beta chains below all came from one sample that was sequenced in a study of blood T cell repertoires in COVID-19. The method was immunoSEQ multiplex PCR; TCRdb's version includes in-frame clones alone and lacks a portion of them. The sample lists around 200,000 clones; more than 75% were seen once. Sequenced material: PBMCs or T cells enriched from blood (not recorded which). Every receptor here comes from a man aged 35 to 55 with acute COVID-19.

The CDR3 here is CASSLTFSGSDTQYF. The DNA of the CDR3 is TGTGCCAGCAGCTTAACGTTTTCCGGGTCTGATACGCAGTATTTT. This chain joins TRBV7-3 and TRBJ2-3; D remains unclear. Germline assignment: CDR1 SGHTA and CDR2 FQGTGA. This CDR3 is 15 amino acids long. Between the trimmed V and J ends, which lost 0 bases and 6 bases, there was a span of 13 bases.

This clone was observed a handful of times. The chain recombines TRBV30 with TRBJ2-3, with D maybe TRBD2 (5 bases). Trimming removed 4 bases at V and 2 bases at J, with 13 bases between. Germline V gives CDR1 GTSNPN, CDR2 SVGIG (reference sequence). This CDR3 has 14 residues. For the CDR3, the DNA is TGTGCCTGGACGGGAATGGGGATCACAGATACGCAGTATTTT. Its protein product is CAWTGMGITDTQYF.

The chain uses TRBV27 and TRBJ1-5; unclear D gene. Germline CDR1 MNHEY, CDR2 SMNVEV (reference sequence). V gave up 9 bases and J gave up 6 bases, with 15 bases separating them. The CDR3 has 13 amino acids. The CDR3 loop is CARSGNVSQPQHF. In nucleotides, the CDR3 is TGTGCCAGATCCGGGAACGTTAGTCAGCCCCAGCATTTT.

CDR3 residues: CASTLVDTGELFF. CDR3 coding DNA: TGTGCCAGCACCTTAGTTGACACCGGGGAGCTGTTTTTT. The V call is TRBV12-3 or TRBV12-4, the J call TRBJ2-2; D is undetermined. With 7 bases removed from V and 3 bases from J, the gap between germline ends came to 9 bases. The CDR3 is made up of 13 amino acids.

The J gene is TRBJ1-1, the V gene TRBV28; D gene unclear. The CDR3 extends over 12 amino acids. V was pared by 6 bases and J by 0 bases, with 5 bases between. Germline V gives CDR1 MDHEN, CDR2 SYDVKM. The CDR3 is CASSRVNTEAFF. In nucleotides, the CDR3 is TGTGCCAGCAGCCGAGTGAACACTGAAGCTTTCTTT.

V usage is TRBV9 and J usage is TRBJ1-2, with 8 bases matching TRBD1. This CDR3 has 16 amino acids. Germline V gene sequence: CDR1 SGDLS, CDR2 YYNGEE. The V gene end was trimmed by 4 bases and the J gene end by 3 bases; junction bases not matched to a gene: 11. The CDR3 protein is CASSRGQGVIDYGYTF. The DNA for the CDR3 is TGTGCCAGCAGCCGAGGACAGGGTGTTATCGACTATGGCTACACCTTC.